This paragraph reports one TCR beta chain. What it binds is not known. This record comes from a study of shared clonotypes between healthy human individuals. With 3 bases removed from V and 3 bases from J, the gap between germline ends came to 17 bases. This CDR3 has 16 amino acids. Germline CDR1 and CDR2: MDHEN and SYDVKM. Study-level points and caveats: Large sequencing depth failed to make sorted-subset sequencing complete, rarefaction showed. Donor scarcity curtailed the genetic and exposure-history diversity represented herein. Several donors had approximately 4.6% of their naive CD4 clonotypes in common. Estimated richness values were generally larger in naive subsets than in memory subsets.

The protocol was immunoSEQ multiplex PCR, while the TCRdb copy is restricted to in-frame clones and leaves out a portion. Of about 2 million clones in the sample, approximately 94% were seen once. Selected positively for CCR7 and CD45RO-negative, naive CD8 cells excluded terminally differentiated effector memory CD45RA+ cells. The chain has TRBV28 and TRBJ1-2; TRBD1 might be the D (6 bases). The origin of this receptor is a man aged 18 to 29 in good health. Sequencing input: naive CD8+ T cells sorted from blood. The CDR3 loop reads CASSLEAAPGDYGYTF. The DNA of the CDR3 is TGTGCCAGCAGTTTGGAGGCCGCCCCAGGGGACTATGGCTACACCTTC.